The entry below gives a single T cell receptor (beta chain) sequence along with its context. Its antigen is still unknown. In TCRdb, the RT-PCR reads were re-called with MiXCR into one record per CDR3 protein. The sample has around 18,000 distinct CDR3 sequences; roughly 60% are singletons. The data were taken from a study of yellow fever vaccine responses in identical twins. Study-level results: Each twin's T cell response to the vaccine was reported to look partly convergent and partly personalized.

The V segment lost 6 bases and the J segment 2 bases; nucleotides outside the gene matches: 6. Germline CDR1 and CDR2: DFQATT and SNEGSKA (reference sequence). The CDR3 is 15 amino acids. Sequences were derived from T cells from blood (PBMCs), unsorted or a sorted subset (not recorded which), sampled before or after yellow fever vaccination (not recorded which). The V gene is TRBV20-1, the J gene TRBJ2-3; 12 bases map to TRBD2. The sequence derives from a woman between 18 and 30 years old who received the yellow fever vaccine. CDR3 sequence: CSATTSGGSTDTQYF. CDR3 sequence (DNA): TGCAGTGCCACGACTAGCGGGGGCTCCACAGATACGCAGTATTTT.